The 2 T cell receptor beta chains reported below all come from one sample, sequenced in a study of blood T cell repertoires in COVID-19. Assay used: immunoSEQ multiplex PCR; TCRdb lists only in-frame clones, some missing. The table lists fewer than 300,000 clones, 85% to 90% of them singletons. Sample: peripheral blood. Source of these receptors: a middle-aged woman who had recovered from COVID-19.

The gene calls are TRBV3-1 (or the pseudogene TRBV3-2) and TRBJ2-5; 9 positions agree with TRBD1. CDR3 length equals 14 residues. The germline CDR1 and CDR2 sequences are LGHDT and YNNKEL (reference sequence). The ends lost 5 bases at V and 7 bases at J; junction bases unmatched: 8. The DNA of the CDR3 is TGTGCCAGCAGCTCCCGGGACAGGGCAGGGACCCAGTACTTC. It encodes CASSSRDRAGTQYF.

This sequence joins TRBV6-2 or TRBV6-3 and TRBJ1-1; 7 bases map to TRBD1. This CDR3 comprises 17 residues. Unmatched junction bases numbered 9, after V lost 2 bases and J lost 0 bases. Germline-derived CDR1 and CDR2 are MNHEY and SVGEGT. The CDR3, as DNA: TGTGCCAGCAGTTACCCCACAGGGGCGGGAATGAACACTGAAGCTTTCTTT. Translated: CASSYPTGAGMNTEAFF.